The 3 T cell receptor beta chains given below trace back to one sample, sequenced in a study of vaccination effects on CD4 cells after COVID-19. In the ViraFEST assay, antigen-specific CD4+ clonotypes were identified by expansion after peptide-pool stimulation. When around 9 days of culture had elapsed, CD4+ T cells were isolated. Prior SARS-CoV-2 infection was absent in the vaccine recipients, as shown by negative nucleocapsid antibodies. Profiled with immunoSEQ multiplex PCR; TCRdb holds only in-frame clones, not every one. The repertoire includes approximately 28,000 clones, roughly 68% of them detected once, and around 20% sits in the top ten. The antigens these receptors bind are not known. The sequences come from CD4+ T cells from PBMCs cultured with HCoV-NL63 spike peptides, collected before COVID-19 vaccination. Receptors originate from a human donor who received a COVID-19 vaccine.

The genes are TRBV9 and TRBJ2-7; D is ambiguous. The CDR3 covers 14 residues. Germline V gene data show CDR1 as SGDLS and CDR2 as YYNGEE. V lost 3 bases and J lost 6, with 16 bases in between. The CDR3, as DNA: TGTGCCAGCAGCGCAGACCTCGTACTTGGCGAGCAGTACTTC. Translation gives CASSADLVLGEQYF. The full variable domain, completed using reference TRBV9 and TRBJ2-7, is DSGVTQTPKHLITATGQRVTLRCSPRSGDLSVYWYQQSLDQGLQFLIQYYNGEERAKGNILERFSAQQFPDLHSELNLSSLELGDSALYFCASSADLVLGEQYFGPGTRLTVT.

The CDR3 loop reads CASSKAWLYSNQPQHF. The CDR3 nucleotides read TGTGCCAGCAGCAAAGCGTGGCTCTATAGCAATCAGCCCCAGCATTTT. The chain is built from TRBV21-1 and TRBJ1-5. TRBV21-1 is a listed pseudogene. This CDR3 has 16 residues.

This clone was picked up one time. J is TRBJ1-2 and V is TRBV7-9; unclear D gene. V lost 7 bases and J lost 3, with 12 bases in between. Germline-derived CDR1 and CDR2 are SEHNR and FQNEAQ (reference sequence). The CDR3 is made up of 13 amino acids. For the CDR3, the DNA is TGTGCCAGCACCCCTTCCCTAGACTATGGCTACACCTTC. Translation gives CASTPSLDYGYTF.